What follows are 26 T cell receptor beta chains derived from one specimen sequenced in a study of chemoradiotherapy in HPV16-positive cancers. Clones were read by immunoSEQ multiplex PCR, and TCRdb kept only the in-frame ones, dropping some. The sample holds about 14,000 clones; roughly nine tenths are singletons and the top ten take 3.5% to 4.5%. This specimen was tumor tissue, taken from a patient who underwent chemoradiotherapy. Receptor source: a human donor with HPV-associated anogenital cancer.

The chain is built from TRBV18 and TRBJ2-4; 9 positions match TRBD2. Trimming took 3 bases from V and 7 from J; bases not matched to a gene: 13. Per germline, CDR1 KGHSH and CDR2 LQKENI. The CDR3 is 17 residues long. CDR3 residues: CASSPAGLADAWNIQYF. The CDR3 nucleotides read TGTGCCAGCTCACCCGCGGGACTAGCTGACGCTTGGAACATTCAGTACTTC.

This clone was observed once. CDR3 loop: CASSPRRGVQETQYF. For the CDR3, the DNA is TGTGCCAGCTCACCGCGCAGGGGGGTTCAAGAGACCCAGTACTTC. The genes are TRBV18 and TRBJ2-5; TRBD1 might be the D (7 bases). This CDR3 has 15 residues. Germline CDR1 KGHSH, CDR2 LQKENI. Trimming stripped 3 bases from V and 2 bases from J, with 13 bases between.

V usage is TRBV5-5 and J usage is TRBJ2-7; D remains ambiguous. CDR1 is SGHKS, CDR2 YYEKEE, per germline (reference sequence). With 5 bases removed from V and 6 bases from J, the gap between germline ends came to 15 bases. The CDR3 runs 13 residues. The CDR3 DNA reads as TGTGCCAGCAGTCGTATCGGTGGTGCCGAGCAGTACTTC. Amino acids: CASSRIGGAEQYF.

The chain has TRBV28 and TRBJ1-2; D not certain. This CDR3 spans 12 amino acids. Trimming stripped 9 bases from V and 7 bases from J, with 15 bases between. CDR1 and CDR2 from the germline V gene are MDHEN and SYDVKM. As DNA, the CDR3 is TGTGCCAGTGGACTTTCCGATTCTGGCTACACCTTC. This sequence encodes CASGLSDSGYTF.

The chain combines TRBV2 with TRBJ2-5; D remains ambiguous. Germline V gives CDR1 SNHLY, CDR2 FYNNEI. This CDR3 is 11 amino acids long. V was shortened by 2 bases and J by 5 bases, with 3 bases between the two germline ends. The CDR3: CASSEWETQYF. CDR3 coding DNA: TGTGCCAGCAGTGAATGGGAGACCCAGTACTTC. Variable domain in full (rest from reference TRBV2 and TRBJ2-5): EPEVTQTPSHQVTQMGQEVILRCVPISNHLYFYWYRQILGQKVEFLVSFYNNEISEKSEIFDDQFSVERPDGSNFTLKIRSTKLEDSAMYFCASSEWETQYFGPGTRLLVL.

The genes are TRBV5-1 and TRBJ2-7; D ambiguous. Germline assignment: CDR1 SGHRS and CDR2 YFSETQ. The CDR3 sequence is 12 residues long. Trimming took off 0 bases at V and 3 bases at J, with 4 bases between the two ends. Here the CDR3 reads CASSLGGYEQYF. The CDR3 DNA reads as TGCGCCAGCAGCTTGGGGGGCTACGAGCAGTACTTC.

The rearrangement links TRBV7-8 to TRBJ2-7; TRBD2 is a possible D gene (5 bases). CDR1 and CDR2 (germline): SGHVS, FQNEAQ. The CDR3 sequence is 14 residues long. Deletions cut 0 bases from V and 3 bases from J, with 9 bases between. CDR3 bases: TGTGCCAGCAGCTTAGCAATAGCGAGCTACGAGCAGTACTTC. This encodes CASSLAIASYEQYF. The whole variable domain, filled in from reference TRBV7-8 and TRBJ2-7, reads GAGVSQSPRYKVAKRGQDVALRCDPISGHVSLFWYQQALGQGPEFLTYFQNEAQLDKSGLPSDRFFAERPEGSVSTLKIQRTQQEDSAVYLCASSLAIASYEQYFGPGTRLTVT.

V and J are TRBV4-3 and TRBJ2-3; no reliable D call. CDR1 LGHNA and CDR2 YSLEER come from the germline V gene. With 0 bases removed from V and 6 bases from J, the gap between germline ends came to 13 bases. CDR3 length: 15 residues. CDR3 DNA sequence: TGCGCCAGCAGCCAAGAGTACCTGGAGAGCGATACGCAGTATTTT. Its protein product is CASSQEYLESDTQYF.

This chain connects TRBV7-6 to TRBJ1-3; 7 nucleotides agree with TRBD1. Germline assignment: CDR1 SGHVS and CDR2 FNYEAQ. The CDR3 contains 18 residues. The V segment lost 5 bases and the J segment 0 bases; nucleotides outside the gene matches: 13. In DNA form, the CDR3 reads TGTGCCAGCAGCCGAGGGACAGTACTAACGAGCTCTGGAAACACCATATATTTT. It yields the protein CASSRGTVLTSSGNTIYF.

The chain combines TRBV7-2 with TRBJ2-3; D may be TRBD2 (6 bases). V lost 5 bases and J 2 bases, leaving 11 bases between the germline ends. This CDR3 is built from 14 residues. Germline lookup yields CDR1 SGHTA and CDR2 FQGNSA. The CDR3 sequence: CASSLGGATDTQYF. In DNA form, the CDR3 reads TGTGCCAGCAGCCTCGGGGGAGCCACAGATACGCAGTATTTT.

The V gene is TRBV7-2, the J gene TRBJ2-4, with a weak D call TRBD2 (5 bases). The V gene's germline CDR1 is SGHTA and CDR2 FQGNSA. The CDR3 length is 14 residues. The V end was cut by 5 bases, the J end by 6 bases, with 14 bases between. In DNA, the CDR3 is TGTGCCAGCAGCCCTACCCCGGGAATAAACATTCAGTACTTC. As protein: CASSPTPGINIQYF.

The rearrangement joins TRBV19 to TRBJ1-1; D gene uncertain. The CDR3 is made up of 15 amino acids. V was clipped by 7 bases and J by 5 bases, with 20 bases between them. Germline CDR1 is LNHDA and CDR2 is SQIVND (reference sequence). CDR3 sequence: CASNWAANLKTEAFF. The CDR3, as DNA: TGTGCCAGTAACTGGGCAGCCAACCTAAAGACTGAAGCTTTCTTT. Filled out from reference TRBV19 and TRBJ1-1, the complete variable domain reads DGGITQSPKYLFRKEGQNVTLSCEQNLNHDAMYWYRQDPGQGLRLIYYSQIVNDFQKGDIAEGYSVSREKKESFPLTVTSAQKNPTAFYLCASNWAANLKTEAFFGQGTRLTVV.

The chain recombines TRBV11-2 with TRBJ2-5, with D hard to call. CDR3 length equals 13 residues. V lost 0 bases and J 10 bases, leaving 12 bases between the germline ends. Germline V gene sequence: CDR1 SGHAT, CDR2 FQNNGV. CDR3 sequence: CASSLDLEPLQYF. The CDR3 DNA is TGTGCCAGCAGCTTAGATCTTGAGCCGCTCCAGTACTTC.

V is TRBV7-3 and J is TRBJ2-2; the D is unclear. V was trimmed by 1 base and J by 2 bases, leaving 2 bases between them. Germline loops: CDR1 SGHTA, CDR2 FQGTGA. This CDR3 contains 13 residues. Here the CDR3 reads CASSLSNTGELFF. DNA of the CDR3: TGTGCCAGCAGCTTAAGTAACACCGGGGAGCTGTTTTTT.

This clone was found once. CDR3 DNA: TGTGCCAGCAGCAACGGACACGTCTCCTACAATGAGCAGTTCTTC. This gives the protein CASSNGHVSYNEQFF. The chain uses TRBV7-2 and TRBJ2-1; TRBD1 is a possible D gene (5 bases). Between the trimmed V and J ends, which lost 5 bases and 0 bases, there was a span of 11 bases. This CDR3 contains 15 residues. Germline loops: CDR1 SGHTA, CDR2 FQGNSA.

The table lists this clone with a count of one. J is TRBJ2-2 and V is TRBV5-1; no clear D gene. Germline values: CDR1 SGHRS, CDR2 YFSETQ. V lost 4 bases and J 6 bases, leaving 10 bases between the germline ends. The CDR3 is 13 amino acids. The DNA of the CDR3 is TGCGCCAGCAGCATCGACTTCTCCGGGGAGCTGTTTTTT. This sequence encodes CASSIDFSGELFF.

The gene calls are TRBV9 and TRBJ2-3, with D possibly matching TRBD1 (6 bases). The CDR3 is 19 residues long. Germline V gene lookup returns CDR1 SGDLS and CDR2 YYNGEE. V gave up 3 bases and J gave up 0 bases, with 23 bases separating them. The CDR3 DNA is TGTGCCAGCAGCGGAGCGAGGACAGCTCTGAACCCTAGCACAGATACGCAGTATTTT. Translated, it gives CASSGARTALNPSTDTQYF.

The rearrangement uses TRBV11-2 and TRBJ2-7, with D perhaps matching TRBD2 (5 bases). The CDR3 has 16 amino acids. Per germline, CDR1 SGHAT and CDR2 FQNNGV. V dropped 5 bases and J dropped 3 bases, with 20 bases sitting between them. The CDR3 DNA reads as TGTGCCAGCAGCGCTATTGGGTACGGAGGCTACTACGAGCAGTACTTC. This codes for CASSAIGYGGYYEQYF. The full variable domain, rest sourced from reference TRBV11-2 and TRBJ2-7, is EAGVAQSPRYKIIEKRQSVAFWCNPISGHATLYWYQQILGQGPKLLIQFQNNGVVDDSQLPKDRFSAERLKGVDSTLKIQPAKLEDSAVYLCASSAIGYGGYYEQYFGPGTRLTVT.

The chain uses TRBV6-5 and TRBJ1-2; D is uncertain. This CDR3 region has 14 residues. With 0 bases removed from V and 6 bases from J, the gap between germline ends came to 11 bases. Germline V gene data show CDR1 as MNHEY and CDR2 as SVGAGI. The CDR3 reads CASSYSRELNGYTF. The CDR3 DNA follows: TGTGCCAGCAGTTACTCGAGGGAGCTAAATGGCTACACCTTC.

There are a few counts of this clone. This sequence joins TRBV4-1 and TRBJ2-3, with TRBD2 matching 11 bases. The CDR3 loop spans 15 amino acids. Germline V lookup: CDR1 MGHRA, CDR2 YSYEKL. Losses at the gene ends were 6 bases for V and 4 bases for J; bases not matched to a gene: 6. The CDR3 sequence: CASRATSGAADTQYF. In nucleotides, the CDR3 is TGCGCCAGCAGGGCGACTAGCGGGGCAGCAGATACGCAGTATTTT.

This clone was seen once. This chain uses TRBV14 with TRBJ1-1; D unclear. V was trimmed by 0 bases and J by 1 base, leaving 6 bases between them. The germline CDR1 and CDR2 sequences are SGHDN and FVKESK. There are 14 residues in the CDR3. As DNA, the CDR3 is TGTGCCAGCAGCCAAGAACTCGGGAACACTGAAGCTTTCTTT. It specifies CASSQELGNTEAFF.

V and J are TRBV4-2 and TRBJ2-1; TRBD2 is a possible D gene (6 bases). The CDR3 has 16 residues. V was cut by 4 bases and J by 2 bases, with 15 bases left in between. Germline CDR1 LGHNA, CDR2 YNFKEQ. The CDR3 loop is CASSLQRVGTYNEQFF. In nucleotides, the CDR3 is TGTGCCAGCAGCCTCCAGCGGGTCGGGACCTACAATGAGCAGTTCTTC.

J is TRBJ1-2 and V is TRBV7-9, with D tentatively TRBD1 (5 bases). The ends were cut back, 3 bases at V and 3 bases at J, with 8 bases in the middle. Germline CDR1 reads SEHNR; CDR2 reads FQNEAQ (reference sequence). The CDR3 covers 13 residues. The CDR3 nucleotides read TGTGCCAGCAGCTTTGGGACGGACTATGGCTACACCTTC. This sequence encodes CASSFGTDYGYTF.

The CDR3 DNA reads TGTGCCAGCAGCCAAGAGGACTTGGTAGAGACTGAAGCTTTCTTT. Protein: CASSQEDLVETEAFF. The genes are TRBV14 and TRBJ1-1; D is uncertain. Trimming stripped 0 bases from V and 5 bases from J, with 13 bases between. Germline lookup yields CDR1 SGHDN and CDR2 FVKESK. This CDR3 spans 15 amino acids. Combining the CDR3 with reference TRBV14 and TRBJ1-1 gives the whole variable domain EAGVTQFPSHSVIEKGQTVTLRCDPISGHDNLYWYRRVMGKEIKFLLHFVKESKQDESGMPNNRFLAERTGGTYSTLKVQPAELEDSGVYFCASSQEDLVETEAFFGQGTRLTVV.

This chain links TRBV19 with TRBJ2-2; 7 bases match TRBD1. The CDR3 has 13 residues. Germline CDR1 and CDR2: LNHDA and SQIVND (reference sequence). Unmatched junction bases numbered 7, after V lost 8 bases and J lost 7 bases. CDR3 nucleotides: TGTGCCAGTCGACAGGGAACGGGCGGGGAGCTGTTTTTT. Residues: CASRQGTGGELFF.

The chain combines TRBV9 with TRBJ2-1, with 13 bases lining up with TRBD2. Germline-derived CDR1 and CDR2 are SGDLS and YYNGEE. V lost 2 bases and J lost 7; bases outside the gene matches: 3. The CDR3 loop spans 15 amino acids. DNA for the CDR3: TGTGCCAGCAGCGTCTCGGGACTAGCGGGAAATGAGCAGTTCTTC. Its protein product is CASSVSGLAGNEQFF.